This TCR beta chain was sequenced for a study of T cell responses to AZD1222 COVID-19 vaccine. V gave up 1 base and J gave up 1 base, with 10 bases separating them. The V gene's germline CDR1 is SEHNR and CDR2 FQNEAQ (reference sequence). The CDR3 covers 15 residues. Assay: immunoSEQ multiplex PCR; the TCRdb copy retains only in-frame clones and omits some. This table holds 95,000 to 110,000 clones, roughly nine tenths found once. As concerns this clone: Its antigen remains unidentified.

Study findings and constraints: Baseline testing showed seropositivity in only a handful of AZD1222 recipients. Donors skewed white British and female; clonal diversity was possibly underestimated. The repertoires were collected only after the peak T cell response.

The TCR originated in an adult in good health. This specimen consisted of peripheral blood, obtained on day 0 of AZD1222 vaccination. V usage is TRBV7-9 and J usage is TRBJ1-1, with D unclear. The CDR3, as DNA: TGTGCCAGCAGCTTAGAGGTGGCCGCGAACACTGAAGCTTTCTTT. Residues: CASSLEVAANTEAFF.